This entry lists 21 T cell receptor beta chains sequenced from one sample in a study of beta chain features in type 1 diabetes. Sequenced material consisted of expressed TCRB transcripts (all of the isolated RNA was reverse transcribed). Profiled with immunoSEQ multiplex PCR; TCRdb holds only in-frame clones, not every one. Of around 250,000 clones listed, over 20% are singletons. No cognate antigen is known for these TCRs. Study-level findings and limits: Researchers report that Type 1 diabetes patients had moderately but significantly shorter TCRB CDR3s across all four CD4+ subsets.

The sequencing sample was made of naive CD4+ T cells from blood. The receptors were sampled from a woman aged 40 to 55 with type 1 diabetes.

This chain uses TRBV6-5 with TRBJ2-7; 10 bases fit TRBD1. This CDR3 has 15 residues. Trimming took 0 bases from V and 4 from J; bases not matched to a gene: 3. Germline-derived CDR1 and CDR2 are MNHEY and SVGAGI. CDR3 DNA sequence: TGTGCCAGCAGTTACTCGGGACAGGGGAAATACGAGCAGTACTTC. Translating it yields CASSYSGQGKYEQYF.

This clone was counted a few times. The rearrangement joins TRBV15 to TRBJ2-7; D might be TRBD1 (6 bases). The CDR3 spans 13 residues. Per germline, CDR1 LNHNV and CDR2 YYDKDF (reference sequence). The germline V and J ends were trimmed by 3 bases and 6 bases, with 12 bases remaining between them. CDR3 coding DNA: TGTGCCACCAGCAGGGCTACAGGGAGCGAGCAGTACTTC. It codes for CATSRATGSEQYF.

This clone was seen a handful of times. This chain links TRBV9 with TRBJ2-1; D is possibly TRBD2 (5 bases). Germline CDR1 and CDR2: SGDLS and YYNGEE. The CDR3 is 14 residues long. Trimming took 4 bases from V and 7 from J, leaving 15 bases between them. The CDR3 spells CASSSPDSSNEQFF. CDR3 in DNA: TGTGCCAGCAGCTCACCGGACTCATCAAATGAGCAGTTCTTC. Together with reference TRBV9 and TRBJ2-1, the CDR3 gives the full variable domain: DSGVTQTPKHLITATGQRVTLRCSPRSGDLSVYWYQQSLDQGLQFLIQYYNGEERAKGNILERFSAQQFPDLHSELNLSSLELGDSALYFCASSSPDSSNEQFFGPGTRLTVL.

The chain recombines TRBV28 with TRBJ2-3; TRBD1 might be the D (6 bases). V lost 6 bases and J lost 5, with 15 bases in between. The CDR3 extends over 14 amino acids. Per germline, CDR1 MDHEN and CDR2 SYDVKM. CDR3 region: CASSPAGDIDTQYF. The CDR3 DNA reads TGTGCCAGCAGCCCTGCCGGGGACATAGATACGCAGTATTTT.

This clone was recorded a few times. V and J are TRBV5-1 and TRBJ2-5; no definite D call. Trimming removed 0 bases at V and 5 bases at J, with 11 bases between. This CDR3 comprises 14 residues. CDR1 and CDR2 from the germline V gene are SGHRS and YFSETQ. CDR3 residues: CASSLAGGWETQYF. Written as DNA, the CDR3 is TGCGCCAGCAGCTTGGCCGGTGGTTGGGAGACCCAGTACTTC.

The V gene is TRBV5-1, the J gene TRBJ2-3; no clear D. The CDR3 contains 13 residues. The germline V gene encodes CDR1 SGHRS and CDR2 YFSETQ. Trimming cost V 1 base and J 1 base, with 4 bases left between them. The CDR3 region is CASSLSGTDTQYF. The CDR3 nucleotides read TGCGCCAGCAGCTTGTCAGGCACAGATACGCAGTATTTT.

The V gene is TRBV28, the J gene TRBJ2-7, with a possible D match to TRBD2 (7 bases). V lost 7 bases to trimming and J lost 3 bases, with 19 bases between them. The CDR3 consists of 15 residues. The germline gives CDR1 MDHEN, CDR2 SYDVKM. Written as DNA, the CDR3 is TGTGCCAGCACCCCACGGGGGGCGGGGGACTACGAGCAGTACTTC. Translated: CASTPRGAGDYEQYF.

This clone has more than one count but fewer than ten. The chain carries TRBV27 and TRBJ2-7; 8 nucleotides agree with TRBD1. CDR3 length equals 13 residues. The V gene end was trimmed by 2 bases and the J gene end by 11 bases; junction bases not matched to a gene: 8. Germline CDR1 is MNHEY and CDR2 is SMNVEV (reference sequence). The chain's CDR3 is CASSLTVQGVEYF. The CDR3 DNA reads TGTGCCAGCAGTTTAACCGTACAGGGGGTTGAGTACTTC.

This clone was found a few times. The chain employs TRBV7-9 and TRBJ2-7; 9 nucleotides match TRBD2. This CDR3 has 16 residues. The junction had 8 bases not matched to a gene; V was cut back by 1 base and J by 4 bases. Germline-derived CDR1 and CDR2 are SEHNR and FQNEAQ (reference sequence). In nucleotides, the CDR3 is TGTGCCAGCAGCTTAGATCGAGCGGGAGGCGTATACGAGCAGTACTTC. Translating it yields CASSLDRAGGVYEQYF.

This clone has just a few counts. The chain's CDR3 is CASRPLESSGYTF. As DNA, the CDR3 is TGTGCCTCACGACCGTTGGAGAGCTCTGGCTACACCTTC. The V gene is TRBV27, the J gene TRBJ1-2; D remains ambiguous. Trimming pared 11 bases from V and 7 bases from J, leaving 20 bases between. Germline assignment: CDR1 MNHEY and CDR2 SMNVEV (reference sequence). CDR3 length equals 13 residues.

Only a few counts were recorded for this clone. The chain combines TRBV5-1 with TRBJ1-5, with 9 bases matching TRBD1. With V trimmed by 3 bases and J by 5 bases, 0 bases remained unmatched. Germline-derived CDR1 and CDR2 are SGHRS and YFSETQ. The CDR3 covers 13 residues. The CDR3 DNA sequence: TGCGCCAGCAGCTGGACAGGGGATCAGCCCCAGCATTTT. This translates into CASSWTGDQPQHF.

V is TRBV5-6 and J is TRBJ1-2; 8 bases align to TRBD1. CDR1 and CDR2 (germline): SGHDT, YYEEEE. The CDR3 runs to 12 residues. Trimming removed 4 bases from V and 6 bases from J; junction bases left unmatched: 2. CDR3 amino acids: CASSLDRDGYTF. The CDR3 region has the DNA TGTGCCAGCAGCCTGGACAGGGATGGCTACACCTTC.

The V call is TRBV29-1, the J call TRBJ2-3, with D hard to call. Germline-derived CDR1 and CDR2 are SQVTM and ANQGSEA. V dropped 4 bases and J dropped 4 bases, with 12 bases sitting between them. The CDR3 has 13 residues. CDR3 residues: CSVGDQLADTQYF. As DNA, the CDR3 is TGCAGCGTTGGAGATCAGTTGGCAGATACGCAGTATTTT.

This chain uses TRBV18 with TRBJ1-1; perhaps TRBD1 as D (6 bases). The ends were cut back, 2 bases at V and 6 bases at J, with 13 bases in the middle. The germline gives CDR1 KGHSH, CDR2 LQKENI. The CDR3 is 14 amino acids. The CDR3 coding sequence is TGTGCCAGCTCACCAAACAGGGATATGGCTGAAGCTTTCTTT. Translated: CASSPNRDMAEAFF. Together with reference TRBV18 and TRBJ1-1, the CDR3 gives the full variable domain: NAGVMQNPRHLVRRRGQEARLRCSPMKGHSHVYWYRQLPEEGLKFMVYLQKENIIDESGMPKERFSAEFPKEGPSILRIQQVVRGDSAAYFCASSPNRDMAEAFFGQGTRLTVV.

This chain uses TRBV7-3 with TRBJ2-5; the D is unclear. Germline CDR1 reads SGHTA; CDR2 reads FQGTGA. The CDR3 totals 13 residues. V was pared by 1 base and J by 5 bases, with 8 bases between. Here the CDR3 reads CASSLKMRETQYF. The DNA for the CDR3 is TGTGCCAGCAGCTTAAAGATGCGGGAGACCCAGTACTTC.

This chain uses TRBV6-6 with TRBJ2-1; 8 nucleotides agree with TRBD2. The CDR3 is 15 amino acids. Germline assignment: CDR1 MNHNY and CDR2 SVGAGI (reference sequence). V shed 2 bases, J shed 9 bases, and the junction held 9 bases outside the gene matches. DNA of the CDR3: TGTGCCAGCAGTTACAGCGGGAGCAATCTCCCTGAGCAGTTCTTC. It translates to CASSYSGSNLPEQFF.

This clone was counted only a few times. The chain uses TRBV19 and TRBJ1-1, with no clear D. V was pared by 7 bases and J by 1 base, with 13 bases between. The V gene's germline CDR1 is LNHDA and CDR2 SQIVND (reference sequence). This CDR3 is 14 amino acids long. The DNA of the CDR3 is TGTGCCAGTAAGCGGGCGCTGGAGAACACTGAAGCTTTCTTT. Protein sequence: CASKRALENTEAFF.

This clone has only a few counts. The chain uses TRBV10-2 and TRBJ1-2; TRBD1 matches 7 bases. Germline V gene data show CDR1 as WSHSY and CDR2 as SAAADI. CDR3 length: 14 amino acids. Trimming removed 4 bases from V and 4 bases from J; junction bases left unmatched: 6. The CDR3 reads CASSASGQLYGYTF. The DNA of the CDR3 is TGCGCCAGCAGTGCCTCGGGACAGCTCTATGGCTACACCTTC.

This clone was recorded a few times. The genes are TRBV28 and TRBJ1-4; a weak D match, TRBD1 (6 bases). The germline V and J ends were trimmed by 3 bases and 8 bases, with 13 bases remaining between them. Looked up from germline, CDR1 is MDHEN and CDR2 is SYDVKM. The CDR3 contains 14 residues. The CDR3: CASSFRGAQEKLFF. Written as DNA, the CDR3 is TGTGCCAGCAGTTTTCGGGGGGCGCAGGAAAAACTGTTTTTT.

This clone appeared once. The chain links TRBV7-9 to TRBJ1-2; no firm D call. The CDR3 covers 14 residues. V lost 0 bases and J lost 4, with 9 bases in between. Germline loops: CDR1 SEHNR, CDR2 FQNEAQ (reference sequence). CDR3 protein: CASSLAPSLYGYTF. The CDR3 nucleotides read TGTGCCAGCAGCTTAGCCCCTTCCCTCTATGGCTACACCTTC.

This clone was picked up a small number of times. The chain carries TRBV4-1 and TRBJ2-1; 7 nucleotides align to TRBD1. The V gene's germline CDR1 is MGHRA and CDR2 YSYEKL. This CDR3 has 16 amino acids. J gave up 3 bases and V 1 base, and 6 bases lay outside the gene matches. CDR3 nucleotides: TGCGCCAGCAGCCAAGGACAGGGTCCCTTCTACAATGAGCAGTTCTTC. Translating gives CASSQGQGPFYNEQFF.